Listed below are T cell receptor beta chains from one sample, sequenced in a study. Using its own MiXCR run on the 5' RACE reads, TCRdb lists one record per CDR3 protein. Of tens of thousands of distinct CDR3 sequences listed, around 24% are singletons. Sequencing was performed on memory CD4+ T cells sorted from blood. These TCRs come from a female donor with breast cancer. CDR3s include the opening cysteine and the closing phenylalanine or tryptophan. A D gene is named only where the DNA matches it firmly. Some rows mark clone size as missing; the rest say once, few, many or name a class of expanded clone.

>many|.|TRBV20-1|TRBJ1-4
CSARDLTGQNEKLFF
TGCAGTGCTAGAGACCTAACAGGGCAAAATGAAAAACTGTTTTTT
>.|.|TRBV7-9|TRBJ1-5
CASSLGVTSGQPQHF
TGTGCCAGCAGCTTAGGAGTGACTTCGGGGCAGCCCCAGCATTTT
>.|TRBD1|TRBV7-9|TRBJ2-7
CASSHPGTGGFDEQYF
TGTGCCAGCAGCCACCCCGGGACAGGGGGTTTCGACGAGCAGTACTTC
>.|.|TRBV4-2|TRBJ1-1
CASSPQRVTEAFF
TGTGCCAGCAGCCCCCAAAGGGTTACTGAAGCTTTCTTT
>.|.|TRBV27|TRBJ2-1
CASLSKEYNEQFF
TGTGCCAGCCTTAGTAAGGAGTACAATGAGCAGTTCTTC
>few|.|TRBV6-5|TRBJ1-1
CASKKQGGGAFF
TGTGCCAGCAAGAAACAGGGAGGAGGAGCTTTCTTT
>.|TRBD1|TRBV15|TRBJ2-7
CATSRPSGQWAREQYF
TGTGCCACCAGCAGACCCTCGGGACAGTGGGCGCGGGAGCAGTACTTC
>many|TRBD1|TRBV5-1|TRBJ2-1
CASSGSRQGTEQFF
TGCGCCAGCAGCGGATCCCGACAGGGGACTGAGCAGTTCTTC
>many|TRBD2|TRBV9|TRBJ2-1
CASSKLAVTTPNEQFF
TGTGCCAGCAGCAAGCTAGCGGTAACTACCCCCAATGAGCAGTTCTTC
>.|TRBD1|TRBV7-8|TRBJ2-7
CASSLRDRGRHYEQYF
TGTGCCAGCAGCTTACGTGACAGGGGGCGACACTACGAGCAGTACTTC
>few|.|TRBV5-1|TRBJ2-2
CASSLDPTGLNTGELFF
TGCGCCAGCAGCTTGGACCCAACAGGGCTGAACACCGGGGAGCTGTTTTTT
>many|TRBD1|TRBV10-3|TRBJ1-1
CAIQGTGANTEAFF
TGTGCCATCCAGGGGACAGGGGCTAACACTGAAGCTTTCTTT
>few|TRBD1|TRBV7-3|TRBJ2-2
CASSLGQGAGGELFF
TGTGCCAGCAGCCTCGGACAGGGGGCTGGCGGGGAGCTGTTTTTT
>.|.|TRBV7-2|TRBJ2-1
CASSPGPRYNEQSF
TGTGCCAGCAGCCCGGGGCCCCGCTACAATGAGCAGTCCTTC
>few|.|TRBV7-6|TRBJ2-2
CASSLDAGGTGELFF
TGTGCCAGCAGCTTAGACGCAGGAGGAACCGGGGAGCTGTTTTTT
>.|.|TRBV20-1|TRBJ1-1
CSADVSRMNTEAFF
TGCAGTGCTGACGTCTCCCGGATGAACACTGAAGCTTTCTTT
>few|.|TRBV27|TRBJ1-1
CASSSNNRDSTEAFF
TGTGCCAGCAGTTCAAACAACAGGGATTCCACTGAAGCTTTCTTT
>.|.|TRBV12-3/TRBV12-4|TRBJ2-1
CASSLVSSYNEQFF
TGTGCCAGCAGCCTAGTGAGCTCCTACAATGAGCAGTTCTTC
>.|.|TRBV19|TRBJ1-1
CASSHRLPNTEAFF
TGTGCCAGTAGCCACCGACTACCGAACACTGAAGCTTTCTTT
>many|.|TRBV4-1|TRBJ1-5
CASSQRIGQVADQPQHF
TGCGCCAGCAGCCAAAGGATAGGGCAGGTGGCGGATCAGCCCCAGCATTTT
>.|.|TRBV24-1|TRBJ2-6
CATSDRGSGANVLTF
TGTGCCACCAGTGACAGGGGAAGTGGGGCCAACGTCCTGACTTTC
>few|.|TRBV28|TRBJ1-3
CASSQAPYSGNTIYF
TGTGCCAGCAGTCAGGCGCCCTACTCTGGAAACACCATATATTTT
>.|.|TRBV7-3|TRBJ2-3
CASSFGTSLADTQYF
TGTGCCAGCAGCTTCGGGACTTCCCTTGCCGATACGCAGTATTTT
>.|.|TRBV7-2|TRBJ1-1
CASSLLNTEAFF
TGTGCCAGCAGCCTATTGAACACTGAAGCTTTCTTT
>many|.|TRBV4-1|TRBJ2-7
CASSQVTETYEQYF
TGCGCCAGCAGCCAAGTAACAGAAACCTACGAGCAGTACTTC
>few|.|TRBV11-1|TRBJ2-3
CASSLSRRATDTQYF
TGTGCCAGCAGCCTCTCCAGACGGGCCACAGATACGCAGTATTTT
>.|TRBD1|TRBV5-1|TRBJ2-1
CASSPGQGAGEQFF
TGCGCCAGCAGCCCGGGACAGGGGGCAGGTGAGCAGTTCTTC
>many|.|TRBV15|TRBJ2-4
CATSPRDSSETKNIQYF
TGTGCCACCAGCCCCCGGGACTCCTCAGAGACCAAAAACATTCAGTACTTC
>few|.|TRBV21-1|TRBJ2-7
CASSRGSSSYEQYF
TGTGCCAGCAGCCGCGGGTCAAGCTCCTACGAGCAGTACTTC
>.|TRBD2|TRBV20-1|TRBJ2-1
CSAVLAGTYNEQFF
TGCAGTGCGGTACTAGCGGGAACCTACAATGAGCAGTTCTTC
>many|TRBD2|TRBV4-2|TRBJ2-3
CASSQRPSGSTTDTQYF
TGTGCCAGCAGCCAACGCCCTAGCGGGAGCACCACAGATACGCAGTATTTT
>.|TRBD1|TRBV4-3|TRBJ1-4
CASSRTQGAANEKLFF
TGCGCCAGCAGCCGGACTCAGGGGGCAGCTAATGAAAAACTGTTTTTT
>.|.|TRBV5-4|TRBJ2-7
CASSYGTGNYEQYF
TGTGCCAGCAGCTATGGGACCGGGAACTACGAGCAGTACTTC
>many|.|TRBV4-2|TRBJ2-1
CASSQEPNPASDEQFF
TGTGCCAGCAGCCAAGAACCTAATCCCGCGTCGGATGAGCAGTTCTTC
>few|.|TRBV20-1|TRBJ2-7
CSASPRDLSYEQYF
TGCAGTGCTAGCCCTCGGGATCTTTCCTACGAGCAGTACTTC
>.|.|TRBV27|TRBJ1-1
CASSLSFAGLVSF
TGTGCCAGCAGTTTATCGTTCGCGGGGTTGGTTTCCTTT
>few|.|TRBV7-9|TRBJ2-1
CASSLEGNEQFF
TGTGCCAGCAGCTTAGAGGGTAATGAGCAGTTCTTC
>.|TRBD1|TRBV4-1|TRBJ2-5
CAGSQDLGQRETQYF
TGCGCCGGCAGCCAAGATCTGGGACAGCGAGAGACCCAGTACTTC
>many|.|TRBV15|TRBJ2-5
CATSRLARETQYF
TGTGCCACCAGCAGACTAGCTAGGGAGACCCAGTACTTC
>.|TRBD2|TRBV28|TRBJ2-3
CASSERDDADTQYF
TGTGCCAGCAGTGAGCGGGATGACGCAGATACGCAGTATTTT
>few|TRBD2|TRBV4-1|TRBJ2-7
CASSRTLAAGNEQYF
TGCGCCAGCAGCCGAACACTAGCGGCGGGAAACGAGCAGTACTTC
>few|.|TRBV7-3|TRBJ2-6
CASGLRGGPGANVLTF
TGTGCCAGCGGCTTAAGGGGGGGGCCTGGGGCCAACGTCCTGACTTTC
>.|TRBD1|TRBV5-1|TRBJ2-5
CASSLEGARGTQYF
TGCGCCAGCAGCTTGGAGGGGGCTCGGGGGACCCAGTACTTC
>.|.|TRBV3-1|TRBJ2-1
CASSQGDLLNNEQFF
TGTGCCAGCAGCCAAGGGGACCTACTAAACAATGAGCAGTTCTTC
>few|.|TRBV4-1|TRBJ2-5
CASSQSEETQYF
TGCGCCAGCAGCCAATCAGAAGAGACCCAGTACTTC
>many|.|TRBV4-2|TRBJ2-1
CASSQEALVSSYNEQFF
TGTGCCAGCAGCCAAGAGGCACTAGTCAGCTCCTACAATGAGCAGTTCTTC
>few|.|TRBV4-1|TRBJ1-5
CASSQDEALWPQHF
TGCGCCAGCAGCCAAGATGAGGCCCTTTGGCCCCAGCATTTT
>.|.|TRBV9|TRBJ1-6
CASNVGENSPLHF
TGTGCCAGCAACGTAGGGGAGAATTCACCCCTCCACTTT
>many|TRBD1|TRBV6-2/TRBV6-3|TRBJ2-7
CASTLRTGPYYEQYF
TGTGCCAGCACGCTACGGACAGGACCATACTACGAGCAGTACTTC
>many|.|TRBV6-1|TRBJ2-1
CASSDDPRTNEQFF
TGTGCCAGCAGTGATGACCCTCGGACCAATGAGCAGTTCTTC
>few|TRBD2|TRBV7-9|TRBJ2-7
CASSNGGAEEQYF
TGTGCCAGCAGCAACGGGGGGGCAGAGGAGCAGTACTTC
>.|TRBD1|TRBV7-9|TRBJ1-2
CASSSGQGMYGYTF
TGTGCCAGCAGTTCAGGACAGGGAATGTATGGCTACACCTTC
>.|.|TRBV30|TRBJ2-7
CACLRDGSYEQYF
TGTGCCTGCCTCCGGGACGGGTCCTACGAGCAGTACTTC
>few|TRBD1|TRBV10-3|TRBJ2-5
CAISRPGQPQETQYF
TGTGCCATCAGTAGACCGGGACAGCCTCAAGAGACCCAGTACTTC
>many|.|TRBV27|TRBJ1-2
CASSFSQGNGYTF
TGTGCCAGCAGTTTCTCGCAGGGGAATGGCTACACCTTC
>.|.|TRBV4-1|TRBJ2-7
CAGSPRDAGGPPYEQYF
TGCGCCGGCAGCCCCCGGGACGCCGGTGGACCACCCTACGAGCAGTACTTC
>few|.|TRBV7-3|TRBJ2-7
CASSNFRTTSYEQYF
TGTGCCAGCAGCAATTTCCGGACAACTTCATACGAGCAGTACTTC